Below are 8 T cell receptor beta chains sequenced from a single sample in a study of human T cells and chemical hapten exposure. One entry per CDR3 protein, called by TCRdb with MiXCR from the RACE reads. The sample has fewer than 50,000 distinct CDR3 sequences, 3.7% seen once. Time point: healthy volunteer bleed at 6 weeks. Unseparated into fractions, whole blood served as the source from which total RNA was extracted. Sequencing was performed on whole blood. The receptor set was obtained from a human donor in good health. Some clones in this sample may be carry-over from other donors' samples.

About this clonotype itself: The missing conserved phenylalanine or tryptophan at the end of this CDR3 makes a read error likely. CDR3 sequence reads: CASRTSYEQYL. The CDR3 region has the DNA TGTGCCAGCAGGACCTCCTACGAGCAGTACCTC. The chain couples TRBV2 to TRBJ2-7; D not certain. From germline, CDR1 is SNHLY and CDR2 FYNNEI. The CDR3 length is 11 residues. Trimming removed 6 bases at V and 0 bases at J, with 3 bases between.

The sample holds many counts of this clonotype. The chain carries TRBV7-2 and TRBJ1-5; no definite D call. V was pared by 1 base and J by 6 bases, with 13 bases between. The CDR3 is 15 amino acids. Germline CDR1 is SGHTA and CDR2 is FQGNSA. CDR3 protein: CASSLGPGMSQPQHF. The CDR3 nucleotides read TGTGCCAGCAGCTTAGGTCCGGGTATGAGTCAGCCCCAGCATTTT.

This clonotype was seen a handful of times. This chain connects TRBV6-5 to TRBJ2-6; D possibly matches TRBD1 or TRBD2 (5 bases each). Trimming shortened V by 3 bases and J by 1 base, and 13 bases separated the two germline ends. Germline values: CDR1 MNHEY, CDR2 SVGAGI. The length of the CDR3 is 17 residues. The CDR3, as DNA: TGTGCCAGCAGTTATTGGGGGTTTTCGTCTGGGGCCAACGTCCTGACTTTC. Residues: CASSYWGFSSGANVLTF.

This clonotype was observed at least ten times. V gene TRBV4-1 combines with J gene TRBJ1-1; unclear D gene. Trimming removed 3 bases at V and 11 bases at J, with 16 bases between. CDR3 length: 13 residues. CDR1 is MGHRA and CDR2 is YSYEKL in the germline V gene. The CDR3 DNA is TGCGCCAGCAGCCATCCCTTGGATAGGAGGGCTTTCTTT. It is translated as CASSHPLDRRAFF.

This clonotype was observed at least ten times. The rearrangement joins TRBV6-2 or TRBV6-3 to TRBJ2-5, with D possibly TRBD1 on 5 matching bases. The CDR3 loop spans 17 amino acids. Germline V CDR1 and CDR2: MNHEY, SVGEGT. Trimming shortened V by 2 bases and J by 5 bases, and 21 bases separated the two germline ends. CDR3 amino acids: CASSYDPSDTLGETQYF. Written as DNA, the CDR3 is TGTGCCAGCAGTTACGATCCCTCGGACACATTGGGGGAGACCCAGTACTTC.

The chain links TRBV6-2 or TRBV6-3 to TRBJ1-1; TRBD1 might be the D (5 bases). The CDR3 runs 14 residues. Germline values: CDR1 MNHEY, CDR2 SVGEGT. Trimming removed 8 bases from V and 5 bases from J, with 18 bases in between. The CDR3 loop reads CASEEVRGVTEAFF. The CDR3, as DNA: TGTGCCAGCGAGGAGGTGCGGGGCGTAACTGAAGCTTTCTTT.

The CDR3 DNA sequence: TGTGCCAGCAGTTTACCGATCTCTGGAAACACCATATATTTT. This encodes CASSLPISGNTIYF. This chain uses TRBV28 with TRBJ1-3; D is unclear. Germline V gene lookup returns CDR1 MDHEN and CDR2 SYDVKM. V was cut by 2 bases and J by 0 bases, with 5 bases left in between. The length of the CDR3 is 14 residues. Using reference TRBV28 and TRBJ1-3 for the parts outside the CDR3, the full variable domain is DVKVTQSSRYLVKRTGEKVFLECVQDMDHENMFWYRQDPGLGLRLIYFSYDVKMKEKGDIPEGYSVSREKKERFSLILESASTNQTSMYLCASSLPISGNTIYFGEGSWLTVV.

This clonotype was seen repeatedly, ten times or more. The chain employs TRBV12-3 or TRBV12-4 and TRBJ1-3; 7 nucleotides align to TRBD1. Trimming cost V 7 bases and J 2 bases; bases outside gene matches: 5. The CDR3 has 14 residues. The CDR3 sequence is CASNPDRAGNTIYF. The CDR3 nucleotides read TGTGCCAGCAACCCAGACAGGGCTGGAAACACCATATATTTT.